The 23 T cell receptor beta chains presented below share a single source sample, sequenced in a study of cytotoxic CD8 clonotypes in ibrutinib-treated CLL. Assay: immunoSEQ multiplex PCR; the TCRdb copy retains only in-frame clones and omits some. Found here are tens of thousands of clones, roughly nine tenths of them singletons; the top ten hold around 3.1%. Sequencing used PBMCs, obtained after 12 months of ibrutinib treatment. These TCRs come from a human donor with chronic lymphocytic leukemia.

This clone is a singleton in its sample. This chain joins TRBV5-4 and TRBJ2-2, with TRBD2 matching over 8 bases. CDR3 length: 16 amino acids. The V and J ends lost 3 bases and 2 bases, in that order; junction bases with no gene match: 6. Germline V CDR1 and CDR2: SGHNT, YYREEE (reference sequence). The CDR3 coding sequence is TGTGCCAGCAGCTCCCGGAGCGGGGGTAACACCGGGGAGCTGTTTTTT. Translation: CASSSRSGGNTGELFF.

The gene calls are TRBV18 and TRBJ1-5; no clear D. V lost 4 bases, J lost 8 bases, and 12 bases lay in between. The CDR3 loop spans 13 amino acids. Germline assignment: CDR1 KGHSH and CDR2 LQKENI. For the CDR3, the DNA is TGTGCCAGCTCACAGGGAACTGGAGAGCCCCAGCATTTT. Its protein product is CASSQGTGEPQHF.

The sample holds one count of this clone. The genes are TRBV10-3 and TRBJ2-7; 10 nucleotides match TRBD1. V gave up 10 bases and J gave up 4 bases; unmatched junction bases: 4. Germline-derived CDR1 and CDR2 are ENHRY and SYGVKD. The CDR3 has 12 amino acids. CDR3: CATGQGEYEQYF. The DNA for the CDR3 is TGTGCCACTGGACAGGGGGAGTACGAGCAGTACTTC.

The CDR3 is CAWDGEGSGYGYTF. CDR3 nucleotide sequence: TGTGCCTGGGACGGAGAGGGATCAGGTTATGGCTACACCTTC. V and J are TRBV30 and TRBJ1-2; D unresolved. The germline gives CDR1 GTSNPN, CDR2 SVGIG (reference sequence). The length of the CDR3 is 14 residues. The germline V and J ends were trimmed by 5 bases and 5 bases, with 18 bases remaining between them.

The rearrangement links TRBV19 to TRBJ2-7, with TRBD2 identical over 13 bases. Germline V CDR1 and CDR2: LNHDA, SQIVND (reference sequence). The V segment lost 3 bases and the J segment 3 bases; nucleotides outside the gene matches: 5. The CDR3 covers 16 residues. The CDR3 DNA follows: TGTGCCAGTAGTATTTCTGGACTAGCGGGGGTCTACGAGCAGTACTTC. This codes for CASSISGLAGVYEQYF.

The J gene is TRBJ2-6, the V gene TRBV5-1, with D possibly TRBD2 on 5 matching bases. Germline V gives CDR1 SGHRS, CDR2 YFSETQ. The germline V and J ends were trimmed by 2 bases and 0 bases, with 18 bases remaining between them. The CDR3 totals 19 residues. The CDR3 nucleotides are TGCGCCAGCAGCTTTCCGGACCAGAGGGATAACTCTGGGGCCAACGTCCTGACTTTC. Its protein product is CASSFPDQRDNSGANVLTF. The full variable domain, with the rest looked up from reference TRBV5-1 and TRBJ2-6, is KAGVTQTPRYLIKTRGQQVTLSCSPISGHRSVSWYQQTPGQGLQFLFEYFSETQRNKGNFPGRFSGRQFSNSRSEMNVSTLELGDSALYLCASSFPDQRDNSGANVLTFGAGSRLTVL.

The gene calls are TRBV5-1 and TRBJ2-1, with 7 bases fitting TRBD2. The CDR3 is made up of 16 amino acids. The V segment lost 4 bases and the J segment 8 bases; nucleotides outside the gene matches: 15. Germline CDR1 and CDR2: SGHRS and YFSETQ. The CDR3 DNA reads as TGCGCCAGCAGCCCAGGACTAGTGACGCTGGGGGATGAGCAGTTCTTC. Protein sequence: CASSPGLVTLGDEQFF.

The genes are TRBV7-3 and TRBJ2-1, with D perhaps matching TRBD2 (5 bases). The V gene's germline CDR1 is SGHTA and CDR2 FQGTGA. This CDR3 has 14 residues. V was cut by 5 bases and J by 3 bases, with 11 bases left in between. CDR3 loop: CASSAQLDYNEQFF. DNA for the CDR3: TGTGCCAGCAGCGCCCAACTAGACTACAATGAGCAGTTCTTC.

V is TRBV7-6 and J is TRBJ2-3; D not resolved. Germline values: CDR1 SGHVS, CDR2 FNYEAQ. V lost 5 bases and J lost 0, with 3 bases in between. CDR3 length: 12 amino acids. CDR3 protein: CASSSSTDTQYF. The CDR3 DNA sequence: TGTGCCAGCAGCAGCAGCACAGATACGCAGTATTTT.

This clone has just one count. V is TRBV20-1 and J is TRBJ1-2; D gene unclear. CDR1 is DFQATT, CDR2 SNEGSKA, per germline (reference sequence). V lost 5 bases, J lost 5 bases, and 6 bases lay in between. This CDR3 comprises 10 residues. The CDR3 sequence: CSAGDYGYTF. CDR3 sequence (DNA): TGCAGTGCTGGGGATTATGGCTACACCTTC.

The V gene is TRBV7-3, the J gene TRBJ2-2; no clear D gene. CDR1 is SGHTA and CDR2 is FQGTGA in the germline V gene. V was pared by 5 bases and J by 2 bases, with 9 bases between. The CDR3 covers 14 residues. CDR3 amino acids: CASSPLLNTGELFF. CDR3 nucleotides: TGTGCCAGCAGCCCCTTACTAAACACCGGGGAGCTGTTTTTT.

A few counts support this clone. The CDR3 loop is CASRFDPYQPQHF. The CDR3 DNA reads as TGTGCCAGCAGATTTGACCCTTATCAGCCCCAGCATTTT. The rearrangement links TRBV27 to TRBJ1-5, with D uncertain. Germline loops: CDR1 MNHEY, CDR2 SMNVEV (reference sequence). The CDR3 has 13 residues. V was cut by 6 bases and J by 5 bases, with 11 bases left in between.

This chain links TRBV27 with TRBJ1-2; 8 bases line up with TRBD1. Germline CDR1 MNHEY, CDR2 SMNVEV (reference sequence). With V trimmed by 5 bases and J by 8 bases, 7 bases remained unmatched. The CDR3 spans 13 residues. The CDR3 DNA follows: TGTGCCAGCAGTCGCGACAGGGGATACGGCTACACCTTC. Its protein is CASSRDRGYGYTF.

J is TRBJ1-1 and V is TRBV25-1, with no clear D. The V gene's germline CDR1 is MGHDK and CDR2 SYGVNS. The CDR3 runs to 10 residues. V gave up 8 bases and J gave up 11 bases, with 12 bases separating them. CDR3 bases: TGTGCCAGCGGCAACCTCGGGGCTTTCTTT. This encodes CASGNLGAFF.

In its sample, this clone was seen a few times. The chain links TRBV6-5 to TRBJ1-2, with TRBD1 identical over 9 bases. This CDR3 contains 13 residues. Germline V gives CDR1 MNHEY, CDR2 SVGAGI. J lost 7 bases, V lost 5 bases, and 5 bases had no gene match. CDR3 DNA sequence: TGTGCCAGCAGTGGGACAGGGCCCTTTGGCTACACCTTC. Translation gives CASSGTGPFGYTF.

This chain links TRBV7-9 with TRBJ2-1; TRBD1 matches at 7 bases. This CDR3 region has 14 residues. Germline V CDR1 and CDR2: SEHNR, FQNEAQ (reference sequence). V dropped 5 bases and J dropped 1; count of bases not matched to a gene: 2. The CDR3 DNA sequence: TGTGCCAGCAGCCGACAGGGATCCTACAATGAGCAGTTCTTC. Translation gives CASSRQGSYNEQFF.

This chain connects TRBV7-8 to TRBJ2-7; D is unclear. Trimming stripped 0 bases from V and 3 bases from J, with 6 bases between. CDR3 length equals 13 residues. Germline V gives CDR1 SGHVS, CDR2 FQNEAQ. CDR3 nucleotides: TGTGCCAGCAGCTTAGCGATCGGCTACGAGCAGTACTTC. It yields the protein CASSLAIGYEQYF.

The chain employs TRBV14 and TRBJ2-1; D is ambiguous. V was shortened by 0 bases and J by 7 bases, with 10 bases between the two germline ends. Germline assignment: CDR1 SGHDN and CDR2 FVKESK. This CDR3 comprises 14 residues. CDR3: CASSQDYLVNEQFF. DNA of the CDR3: TGTGCCAGCAGCCAAGATTACCTAGTTAATGAGCAGTTCTTC.

The chain uses TRBV2 and TRBJ1-1; 11 nucleotides line up with TRBD1. The junction had 10 bases not matched to a gene; V was cut back by 8 bases and J by 5 bases. In germline, CDR1 is SNHLY, CDR2 FYNNEI. The CDR3 covers 15 residues. The CDR3 loop is CASRRDRGVRTEAFF. The CDR3 DNA reads TGTGCCAGCCGCCGGGACAGGGGGGTTAGGACTGAAGCTTTCTTT.

The CDR3: CASSAGTGVSNQPQHF. CDR3 DNA sequence: TGTGCCAGCAGCGCGGGGACAGGGGTTAGCAATCAGCCCCAGCATTTT. The rearrangement joins TRBV9 to TRBJ1-5, with 10 nucleotides matching TRBD1. Germline V gives CDR1 SGDLS, CDR2 YYNGEE. This CDR3 contains 16 residues. Trimming cost V 3 bases and J 0 bases; bases outside gene matches: 3.

This rearrangement joins TRBV27 to TRBJ2-7; 8 bases align to TRBD2. Germline CDR1 MNHEY, CDR2 SMNVEV (reference sequence). The CDR3 is 12 amino acids. V shed 5 bases, J shed 5 bases, and the junction held 2 bases outside the gene matches. In nucleotides, the CDR3 is TGTGCCAGCAGTCCGGGGGGGGACGAGCAGTACTTC. The encoded protein is CASSPGGDEQYF.

The chain carries TRBV4-2 and TRBJ1-5; TRBD1 might be the D (5 bases). V gave up 1 base and J gave up 6 bases, with 16 bases separating them. The CDR3 totals 16 residues. Germline loops: CDR1 LGHNA, CDR2 YNFKEQ. The CDR3, as DNA: TGTGCCAGCAGCCAAGCCTTTGACAGTGGACTTCAGCCCCAGCATTTT. It encodes CASSQAFDSGLQPQHF.

The chain recombines TRBV4-1 with TRBJ1-5; possibly TRBD1 for D (5 bases). Looked up from germline, CDR1 is MGHRA and CDR2 is YSYEKL. The CDR3 spans 16 residues. Trimming stripped 0 bases from V and 11 bases from J, with 20 bases between. CDR3 DNA sequence: TGCGCCAGCAGCCAAGATGGGGGAGGAACTACCGGAGCCCAGCATTTT. It is translated as CASSQDGGGTTGAQHF.